This T cell receptor (beta chain) was captured by sequencing in a study of human T cells and chemical hapten exposure (dated by TCRdb to the early 2020s). At the level of the whole study: For sensitization, 2% DPC in acetone was applied to a roughly 2 cm by roughly 2 cm area of upper inner arm skin. Weekly therapeutic DPC doses were additionally applied to the scalp of patients throughout the roughly 24-week study period. Patch testing was done on the upper back using Finn chambers containing 0.01% DPC, and results were scored after 6 days according to International Contact Dermatitis Research Group standards. Most of the patients in the cohort were female, and the cohort covered alopecia areata with under or over 50% scalp involvement, alopecia totalis and alopecia universalis. Libraries were combined into a pool for sequencing, and differences in TCR yield between samples came mainly from small differences in library volumes within the pool. The study tracked peripheral blood TCR repertoire changes in vivo during primary and secondary sensitization to the hapten diphenylcyclopropenone (DPC) in alopecia patients. Blood samples were taken from patients before sensitization (week 0) and then at 2, 6 and about 24 weeks after DPC sensitization. Blood for TCR sequencing was provided by twenty-nine alopecia patients at one to four time points (pre-sensitization, 2, 6 and 24 weeks). The paper's findings and limits, for the study overall: Patch test score correlated positively with the number of PT1 expanded TCRs, reaching significance at thresholds 8, 16 and 32 but not at 4. All patients had alopecia, a presumed autoimmune disease, so their immune response might differ from that of healthy individuals. Expanded TCRs formed significantly more large CDR3 similarity clusters than pre-sensitization or healthy control sets, consistent with antigen-driven responses. No change with DPC sensitization was found in the number of TCRs above 1 in 1000 frequency, and no evidence of global repertoire structure alterations was found. Repeated subsampling changed both the strength of the expansion versus patch-test correlation and the threshold at which the correlation became significant.

Reading from cysteine to phenylalanine, the CDR3 counts 12 amino acids. CDR3 DNA is the only sequence kept; it has 36 bases, read in frame from the first base. The trim is 4 bases for V and 1 base for J, with a gap of 3 bases between the germline ends. Looking up the germline V gene yields CDR1 KGHDR and CDR2 SFDVKD. Library creation used RACE. For sequencing, a NextSeq 500 was employed. During library preparation, unique molecular identifiers were attached to individual cDNA molecules so that TCRs could be counted quantitatively and reproducibly. For every blood RNA sample, sequencing covered both the TCR alpha and TCR beta chains. As for the original processing: A median of roughly 100,000 TCRs per sample was observed, with a range of about 20,000 to 750,000. V, J and CDR3 annotation of the TCR reads was performed with the Decombinator software suite. For PS versus PT1 abundance plots, all samples were subsampled to the same number of TCRs (28,000). TCRs were defined as expanded if absent before sensitization and observed at least eight times at the 2-week time point. The public reads were reprocessed in TCRdb via fastp at Q25 and MiXCR, keeping in-frame beta chains. When rows share a CDR3 protein, they turn into one entry using the most common DNA and genes. TCRdb assigned the V and J calls; the authors' analysis was not used. The sample table contains some 180,000 distinct CDR3 sequences; only one count was recorded for around 20% of them. The ten largest clones take up approximately 6.4% of the sample.

This clonotype was observed a few times. Which antigen it targets is not known. Within one base of it there is no much larger clone, and no base qualities were kept. The sample's time point label, decoded: patch test 1, 2 weeks after DPC sensitization. What the treatment or condition label conveys for this sample: therapeutic diphenylcyclopropenone sensitization with weekly scalp DPC. At every patch-test visit, the blood draw took place before the patch test was put on. Patients were considered eligible if aged 18 to 70, diagnosed with alopecia and deemed suitable for DPC therapy, and patients were excluded if pregnant. Total RNA was extracted from unfractionated whole blood that had been collected in Tempus Blood RNA tubes.

The sample here was whole blood, taken in connection with sensitization to the hapten diphenylcyclopropenone (DPC). This receptor chain uses TRBV24-1 and TRBJ1-1; the D gene cannot be resolved reliably. This TCR came from a woman aged 50 to 65 with alopecia areata. Some clones in this sample may be carry-over from other donors' samples. The DNA reads TGTGCCACCAGTGAGGGGAACACTGAAGCTTTCTTT. This is translated as CATSEGNTEAFF.